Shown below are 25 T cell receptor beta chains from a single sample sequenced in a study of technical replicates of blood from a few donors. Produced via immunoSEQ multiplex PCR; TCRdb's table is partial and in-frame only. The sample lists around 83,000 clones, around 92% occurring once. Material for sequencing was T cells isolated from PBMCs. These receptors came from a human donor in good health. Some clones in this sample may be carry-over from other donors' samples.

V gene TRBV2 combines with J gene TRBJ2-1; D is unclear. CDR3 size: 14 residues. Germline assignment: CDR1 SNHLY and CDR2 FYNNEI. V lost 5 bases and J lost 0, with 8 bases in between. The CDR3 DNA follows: TGTGCCAGCAGTCTGAGGAGCTCCTACAATGAGCAGTTCTTC. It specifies CASSLRSSYNEQFF.

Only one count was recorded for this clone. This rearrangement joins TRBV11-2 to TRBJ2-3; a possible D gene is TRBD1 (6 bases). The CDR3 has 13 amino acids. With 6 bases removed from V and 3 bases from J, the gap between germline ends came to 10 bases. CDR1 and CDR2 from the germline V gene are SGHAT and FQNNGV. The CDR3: CASSATGTDTQYF. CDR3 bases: TGTGCCAGCAGTGCTACAGGGACAGATACGCAGTATTTT.

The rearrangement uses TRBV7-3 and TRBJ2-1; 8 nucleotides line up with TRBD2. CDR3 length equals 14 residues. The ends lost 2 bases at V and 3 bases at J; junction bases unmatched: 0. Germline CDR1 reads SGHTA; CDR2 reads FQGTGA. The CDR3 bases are TGTGCCAGCAGCTTAGCGGGAGGCTACAATGAGCAGTTCTTC. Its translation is CASSLAGGYNEQFF.

The CDR3 DNA reads as TGTGCCAGCAGTGAAAGTGTGGGGGGGAATCAGCCCCAGCATTTT. Protein product: CASSESVGGNQPQHF. V is TRBV25-1 and J is TRBJ1-5, with D perhaps matching TRBD1 (5 bases). This CDR3 comprises 15 residues. The V end lost 2 bases, the J end lost 4 bases, and 12 bases lay between the germline ends. Looked up from germline, CDR1 is MGHDK and CDR2 is SYGVNS.

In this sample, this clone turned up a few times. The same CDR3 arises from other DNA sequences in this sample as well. In DNA form, the CDR3 reads TGTGCCAGCAGGCCCGACAGCACTGAAGCTTTCTTT. The encoded protein is CASRPDSTEAFF. The J gene is TRBJ1-1, the V gene TRBV6-6; maybe TRBD1 (5 bases). This CDR3 comprises 12 residues. The V gene's germline CDR1 is MNHNY and CDR2 SVGAGI (reference sequence). Trimming took 6 bases from V and 4 from J, leaving 9 bases between them.

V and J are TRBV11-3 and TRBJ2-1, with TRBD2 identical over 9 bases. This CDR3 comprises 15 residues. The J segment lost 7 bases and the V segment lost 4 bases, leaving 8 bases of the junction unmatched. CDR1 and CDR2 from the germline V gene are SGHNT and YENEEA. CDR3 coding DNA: TGTGCCAGCAGCTCAGGCGGGAGGGCTGGTAATGAGCAGTTCTTC. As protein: CASSSGGRAGNEQFF.

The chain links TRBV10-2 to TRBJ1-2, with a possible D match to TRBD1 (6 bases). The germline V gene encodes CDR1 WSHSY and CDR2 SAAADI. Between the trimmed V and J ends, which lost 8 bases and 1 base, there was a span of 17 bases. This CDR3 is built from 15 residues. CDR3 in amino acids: CASLGQLNVNYGYTF. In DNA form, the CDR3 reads TGCGCCAGCTTAGGACAGTTAAACGTTAACTATGGCTACACCTTC.

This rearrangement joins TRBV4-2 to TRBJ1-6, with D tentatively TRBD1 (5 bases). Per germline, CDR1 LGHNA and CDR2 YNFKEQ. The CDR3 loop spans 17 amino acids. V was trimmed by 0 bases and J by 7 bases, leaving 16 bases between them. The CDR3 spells CASSQDRWDWTNSPLHF. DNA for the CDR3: TGTGCCAGCAGCCAAGATCGGTGGGACTGGACGAATTCACCCCTCCACTTT.

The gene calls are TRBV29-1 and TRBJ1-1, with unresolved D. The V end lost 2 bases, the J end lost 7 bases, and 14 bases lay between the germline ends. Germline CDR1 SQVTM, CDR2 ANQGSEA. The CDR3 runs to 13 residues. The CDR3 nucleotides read TGCAGCGTTGAATCTTCCACACGCGGTGAAGCTTTCTTT. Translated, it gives CSVESSTRGEAFF.

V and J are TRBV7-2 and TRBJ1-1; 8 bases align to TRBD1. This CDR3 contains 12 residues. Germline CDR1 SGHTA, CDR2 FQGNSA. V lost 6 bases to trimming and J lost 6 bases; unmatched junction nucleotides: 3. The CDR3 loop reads CASRKQGAEAFF. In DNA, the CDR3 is TGTGCCAGCAGAAAACAGGGGGCTGAAGCTTTCTTT.

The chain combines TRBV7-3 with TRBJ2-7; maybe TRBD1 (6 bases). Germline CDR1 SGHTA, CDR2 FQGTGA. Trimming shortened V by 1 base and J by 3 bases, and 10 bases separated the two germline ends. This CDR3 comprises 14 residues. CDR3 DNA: TGTGCCAGCAGCTTAAGGGGGCCAATCTACGAGCAGTACTTC. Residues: CASSLRGPIYEQYF.

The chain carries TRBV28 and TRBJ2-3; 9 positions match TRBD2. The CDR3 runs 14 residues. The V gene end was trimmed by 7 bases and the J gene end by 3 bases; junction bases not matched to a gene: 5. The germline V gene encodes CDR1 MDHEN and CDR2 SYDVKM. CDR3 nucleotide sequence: TGTGCCAGCATTCCTAGCGGGATTACAGATACGCAGTATTTT. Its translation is CASIPSGITDTQYF. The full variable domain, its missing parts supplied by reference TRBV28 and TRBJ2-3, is DVKVTQSSRYLVKRTGEKVFLECVQDMDHENMFWYRQDPGLGLRLIYFSYDVKMKEKGDIPEGYSVSREKKERFSLILESASTNQTSMYLCASIPSGITDTQYFGPGTRLTVL.

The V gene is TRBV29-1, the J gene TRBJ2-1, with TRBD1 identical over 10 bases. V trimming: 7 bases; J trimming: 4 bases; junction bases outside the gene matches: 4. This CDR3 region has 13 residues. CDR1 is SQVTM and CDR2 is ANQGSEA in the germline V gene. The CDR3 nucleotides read TGCAGCGCTGAGGGACAGGGGTACAATGAGCAGTTCTTC. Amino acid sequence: CSAEGQGYNEQFF.

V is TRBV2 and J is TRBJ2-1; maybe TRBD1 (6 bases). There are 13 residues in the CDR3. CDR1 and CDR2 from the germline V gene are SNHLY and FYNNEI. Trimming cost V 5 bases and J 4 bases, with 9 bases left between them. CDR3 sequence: CASSTQGYNEQFF. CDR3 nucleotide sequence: TGTGCCAGCAGTACCCAGGGGTACAATGAGCAGTTCTTC. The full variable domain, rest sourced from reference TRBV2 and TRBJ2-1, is EPEVTQTPSHQVTQMGQEVILRCVPISNHLYFYWYRQILGQKVEFLVSFYNNEISEKSEIFDDQFSVERPDGSNFTLKIRSTKLEDSAMYFCASSTQGYNEQFFGPGTRLTVL.

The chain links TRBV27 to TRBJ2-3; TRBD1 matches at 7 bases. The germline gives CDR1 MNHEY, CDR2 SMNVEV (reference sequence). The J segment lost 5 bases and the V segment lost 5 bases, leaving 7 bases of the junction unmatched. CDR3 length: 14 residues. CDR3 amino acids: CASSNDPGGDTQYF. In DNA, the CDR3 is TGTGCCAGCAGTAACGACCCAGGGGGAGATACGCAGTATTTT.

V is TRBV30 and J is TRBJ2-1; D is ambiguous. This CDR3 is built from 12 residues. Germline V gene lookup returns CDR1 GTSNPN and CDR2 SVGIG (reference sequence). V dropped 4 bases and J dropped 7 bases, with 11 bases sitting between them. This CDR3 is CAWIPSDNEQFF. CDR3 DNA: TGTGCCTGGATTCCCAGCGATAATGAGCAGTTCTTC.

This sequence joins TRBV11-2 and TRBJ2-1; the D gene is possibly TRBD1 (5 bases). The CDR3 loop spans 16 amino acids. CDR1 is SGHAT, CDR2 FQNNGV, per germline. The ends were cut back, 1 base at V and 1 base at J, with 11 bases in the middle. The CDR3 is CASSLVQGISYNEQFF. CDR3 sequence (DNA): TGTGCCAGCAGCTTAGTTCAGGGTATATCCTACAATGAGCAGTTCTTC.

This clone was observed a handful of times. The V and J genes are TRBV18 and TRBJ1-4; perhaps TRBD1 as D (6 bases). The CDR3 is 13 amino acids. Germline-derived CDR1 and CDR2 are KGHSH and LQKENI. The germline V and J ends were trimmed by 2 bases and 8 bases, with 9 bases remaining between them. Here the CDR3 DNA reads TGTGCCAGCTCACCAGGGACAAGGGAAAAACTGTTTTTT. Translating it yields CASSPGTREKLFF.

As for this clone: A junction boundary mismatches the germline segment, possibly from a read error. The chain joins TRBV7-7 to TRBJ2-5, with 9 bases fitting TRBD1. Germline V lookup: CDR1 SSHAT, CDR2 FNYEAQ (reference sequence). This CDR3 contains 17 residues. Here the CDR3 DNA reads TGTGCTAGCAGCTCCGGGGTAGGGACAGGGTTAGGGGAGACCCAGTACTTC. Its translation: CASSSGVGTGLGETQYF.

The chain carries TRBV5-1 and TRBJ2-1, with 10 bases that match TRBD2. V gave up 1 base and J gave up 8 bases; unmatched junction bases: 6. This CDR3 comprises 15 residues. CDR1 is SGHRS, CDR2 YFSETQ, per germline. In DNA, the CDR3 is TGCGCCAGCAGCTTGCCAGCGGGAGGGCCGGATGAGCAGTTCTTC. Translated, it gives CASSLPAGGPDEQFF.

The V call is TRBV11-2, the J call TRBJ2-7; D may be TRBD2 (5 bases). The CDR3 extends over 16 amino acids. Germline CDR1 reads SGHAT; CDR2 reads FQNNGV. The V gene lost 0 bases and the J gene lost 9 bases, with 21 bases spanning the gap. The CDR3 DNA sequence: TGTGCCAGCAGCTTAGATTCGGGTAGCGTTAGTAACTCGCAGTACTTC. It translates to CASSLDSGSVSNSQYF.

The CDR3 bases are TGTGCCAGCAGCTTCAGGGTTGCTACTACTGCGAACACCGGGGAGCTGTTTTTT. Translated: CASSFRVATTANTGELFF. V gene TRBV7-9 combines with J gene TRBJ2-2, with D possibly matching TRBD1 (5 bases). Germline V gene sequence: CDR1 SEHNR, CDR2 FQNEAQ (reference sequence). Between the trimmed V and J ends, which lost 3 bases and 0 bases, there was a span of 17 bases. The CDR3 contains 18 residues.

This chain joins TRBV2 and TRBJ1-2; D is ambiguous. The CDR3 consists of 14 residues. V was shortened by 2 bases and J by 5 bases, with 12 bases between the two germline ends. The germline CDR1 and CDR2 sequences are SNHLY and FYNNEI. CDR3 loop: CASSEITARYGYTF. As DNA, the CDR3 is TGTGCCAGCAGTGAAATCACAGCAAGATATGGCTACACCTTC.

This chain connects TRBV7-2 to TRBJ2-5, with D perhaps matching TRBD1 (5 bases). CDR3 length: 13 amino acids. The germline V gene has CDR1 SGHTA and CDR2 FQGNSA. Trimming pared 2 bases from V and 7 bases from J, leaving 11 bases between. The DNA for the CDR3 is TGTGCCAGCAGCTTACCCGCCCAGGGGACCCAGTACTTC. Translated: CASSLPAQGTQYF.

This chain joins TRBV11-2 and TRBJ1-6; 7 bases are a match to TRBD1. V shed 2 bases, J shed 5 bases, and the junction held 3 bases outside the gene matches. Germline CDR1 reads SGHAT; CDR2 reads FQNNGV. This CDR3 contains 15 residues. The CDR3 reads CASSLHRGNNSPLHF. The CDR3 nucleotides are TGTGCCAGCAGCTTACACAGGGGAAATAATTCACCCCTCCACTTT.